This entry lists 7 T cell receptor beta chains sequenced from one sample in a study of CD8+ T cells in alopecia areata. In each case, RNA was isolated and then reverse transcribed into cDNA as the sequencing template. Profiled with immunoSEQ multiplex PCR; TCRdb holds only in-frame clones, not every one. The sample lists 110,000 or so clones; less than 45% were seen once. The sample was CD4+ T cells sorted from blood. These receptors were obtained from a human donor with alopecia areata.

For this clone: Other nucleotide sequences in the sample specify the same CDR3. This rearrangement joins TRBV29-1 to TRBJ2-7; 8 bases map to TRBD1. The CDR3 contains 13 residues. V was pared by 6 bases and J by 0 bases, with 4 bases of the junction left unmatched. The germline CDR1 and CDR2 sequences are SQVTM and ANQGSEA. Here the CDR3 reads CSVGDRGSYEQYF. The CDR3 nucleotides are TGCAGCGTCGGAGACAGGGGCTCCTACGAGCAGTACTTC.

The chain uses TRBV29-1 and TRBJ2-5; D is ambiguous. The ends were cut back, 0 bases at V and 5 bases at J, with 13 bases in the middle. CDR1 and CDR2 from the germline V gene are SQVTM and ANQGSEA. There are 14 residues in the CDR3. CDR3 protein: CSVEDPRKIETQYF. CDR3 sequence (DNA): TGCAGCGTTGAAGATCCACGGAAGATTGAGACCCAGTACTTC.

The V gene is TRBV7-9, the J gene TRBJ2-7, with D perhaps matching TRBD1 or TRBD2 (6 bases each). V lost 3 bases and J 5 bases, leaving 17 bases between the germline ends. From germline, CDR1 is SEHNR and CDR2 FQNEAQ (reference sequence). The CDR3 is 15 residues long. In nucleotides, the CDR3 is TGTGCCAGCAGCTTTGTAGGGGGGAGCGCCCACGAGCAGTACTTC. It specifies CASSFVGGSAHEQYF.

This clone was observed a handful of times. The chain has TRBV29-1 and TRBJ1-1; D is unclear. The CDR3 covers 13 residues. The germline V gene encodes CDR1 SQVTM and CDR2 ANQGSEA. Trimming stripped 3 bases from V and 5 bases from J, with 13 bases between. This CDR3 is CSVDKGSGTEAFF. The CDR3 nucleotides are TGCAGCGTTGATAAGGGCTCGGGGACTGAAGCTTTCTTT.

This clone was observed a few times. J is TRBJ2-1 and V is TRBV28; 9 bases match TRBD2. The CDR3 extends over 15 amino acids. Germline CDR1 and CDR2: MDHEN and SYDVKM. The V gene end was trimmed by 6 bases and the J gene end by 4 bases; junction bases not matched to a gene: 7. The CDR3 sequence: CASRSSGRRYNEQFF. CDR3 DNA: TGTGCCAGCAGATCCAGCGGGAGGAGGTACAATGAGCAGTTCTTC.

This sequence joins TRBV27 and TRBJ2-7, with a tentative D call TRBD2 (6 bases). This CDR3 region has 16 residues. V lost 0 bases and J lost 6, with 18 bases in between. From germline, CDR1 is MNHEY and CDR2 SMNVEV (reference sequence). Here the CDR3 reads CASSLSGTLSASEQYF. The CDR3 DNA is TGTGCCAGCAGTTTATCGGGGACTCTGTCGGCCTCCGAGCAGTACTTC.

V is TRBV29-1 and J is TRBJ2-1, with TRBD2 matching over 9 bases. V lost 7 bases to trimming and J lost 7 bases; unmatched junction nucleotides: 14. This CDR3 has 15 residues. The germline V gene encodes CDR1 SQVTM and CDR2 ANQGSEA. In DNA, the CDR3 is TGCAGCGGGGGACTAGCATCTCGAGGTGAAAATGAGCAGTTCTTC. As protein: CSGGLASRGENEQFF.